The 27 T cell receptor beta chains below come from one sample, sequenced in a study of blood T cell repertoires in COVID-19. The method was immunoSEQ multiplex PCR; TCRdb's version includes in-frame clones alone and lacks a portion of them. Among more than 70,000 clones listed, about 88% were seen once. The material sequenced was peripheral blood. These receptors originate from a human donor in a cohort sampled during active COVID-19.

The V gene is TRBV6-5, the J gene TRBJ2-3; 8 positions match TRBD1. J lost 0 bases, V lost 7 bases, and 6 bases had no gene match. The CDR3 totals 15 residues. CDR1 and CDR2 (germline): MNHEY, SVGAGI. The CDR3 loop is CASKGQAGSTDTQYF. The CDR3 nucleotides are TGTGCCAGCAAGGGACAGGCCGGGAGCACAGATACGCAGTATTTT.

The chain recombines TRBV3-1 (or the pseudogene TRBV3-2) with TRBJ2-3; D gene ambiguous. The V end was cut by 3 bases, the J end by 4 bases, with 5 bases between. The CDR3 runs 12 residues. Germline CDR1 reads LGHDT; CDR2 reads YNNKEL (reference sequence). For the CDR3, the DNA is TGTGCCAGCAGCCAGGCTCCAGATACGCAGTATTTT. It yields the protein CASSQAPDTQYF.

The chain is built from TRBV3-1 (or the pseudogene TRBV3-2) and TRBJ2-3; D is perhaps TRBD2 (5 bases). The CDR3 contains 13 residues. Trimming removed 1 base at V and 5 bases at J, with 7 bases between. Germline loops: CDR1 LGHDT, CDR2 YNNKEL (reference sequence). The CDR3 here is CASSQGGLDTQYF. The CDR3 DNA sequence: TGTGCCAGCAGCCAAGGCGGACTAGATACGCAGTATTTT.

DNA of the CDR3: TGTGCCACCAGCCCGGGACTAGCGGTTGTCTATGAGCAGTTCTTC. Translating gives CATSPGLAVVYEQFF. This chain connects TRBV15 to TRBJ2-1; 11 nucleotides agree with TRBD2. Germline V gene data show CDR1 as LNHNV and CDR2 as YYDKDF (reference sequence). The CDR3 runs to 15 residues. Losses at the gene ends were 5 bases for V and 8 bases for J; bases not matched to a gene: 8.

This clone was observed a few times. The rearrangement joins TRBV5-1 to TRBJ1-1; D call uncertain. Germline-derived CDR1 and CDR2 are SGHRS and YFSETQ. The CDR3 has 14 residues. Trimming removed 4 bases from V and 1 base from J, with 11 bases in between. CDR3 sequence (DNA): TGCGCCAGCAGCCAAGTCTACCGGAACACTGAAGCTTTCTTT. Its protein product is CASSQVYRNTEAFF.

V and J are TRBV15 and TRBJ2-3; D unclear. Germline V gene lookup returns CDR1 LNHNV and CDR2 YYDKDF (reference sequence). CDR3 length: 17 residues. Trimming pared 2 bases from V and 5 bases from J, leaving 20 bases between. The CDR3 reads CATSRSLRTNRGDTQYF. CDR3 in DNA: TGTGCCACCAGCAGAAGCCTCCGAACCAACCGTGGAGATACGCAGTATTTT.

This chain uses TRBV11-2 with TRBJ2-1, with TRBD2 as a possible D gene (6 bases). The germline CDR1 and CDR2 sequences are SGHAT and FQNNGV. The CDR3 contains 15 residues. V gave up 7 bases and J gave up 3 bases, with 16 bases separating them. CDR3 protein: CASTPGAGGYNEQFF. CDR3 DNA sequence: TGTGCCAGCACCCCGGGAGCGGGTGGCTACAATGAGCAGTTCTTC. Filled out from reference TRBV11-2 and TRBJ2-1, the complete variable domain reads EAGVAQSPRYKIIEKRQSVAFWCNPISGHATLYWYQQILGQGPKLLIQFQNNGVVDDSQLPKDRFSAERLKGVDSTLKIQPAKLEDSAVYLCASTPGAGGYNEQFFGPGTRLTVL.

The chain recombines TRBV21-1 with TRBJ2-7; the table's D call TRBD2 went unverified against the DNA. TRBV21-1 is marked as a pseudogene. This CDR3 comprises 16 residues. Written as DNA, the CDR3 is TGTGCCAGCAGCAAAGTGTCTAAGCGGGGGGACTACGAGCAGTACTTC. The encoded protein is CASSKVSKRGDYEQYF.

V gene TRBV3-1 (or the pseudogene TRBV3-2) combines with J gene TRBJ2-1, with 12 bases fitting TRBD2. Germline-derived CDR1 and CDR2 are LGHDT and YNNKEL (reference sequence). The junction had 9 bases not matched to a gene; V was cut back by 3 bases and J by 9 bases. The length of the CDR3 is 16 residues. As DNA, the CDR3 is TGTGCCAGCAGCCAGCTACTAGCGGGGGGCTCGGGTGAGCAGTTCTTC. Protein product: CASSQLLAGGSGEQFF.

The chain has TRBV7-9 and TRBJ1-6; 8 nucleotides match TRBD1. V dropped 5 bases and J dropped 11; count of bases not matched to a gene: 8. Germline CDR1 SEHNR, CDR2 FQNEAQ (reference sequence). The CDR3 contains 14 residues. The CDR3, as DNA: TGTGCCAGCAGCCCCGCGACAGGGGCACCACCCCTCCACTTT. Translating gives CASSPATGAPPLHF.

This clone occurred a few times. The chain joins TRBV18 to TRBJ2-1; possibly TRBD1 for D (6 bases). The CDR3 is 18 residues long. V was pared by 0 bases and J by 1 base, with 16 bases between. Per germline, CDR1 KGHSH and CDR2 LQKENI. CDR3 nucleotides: TGTGCCAGCTCACCACCGTGGTCCACAGGGAAATCCTACAATGAGCAGTTCTTC. It codes for CASSPPWSTGKSYNEQFF. The variable domain in full, completed from reference TRBV18 and TRBJ2-1, reads NAGVMQNPRHLVRRRGQEARLRCSPMKGHSHVYWYRQLPEEGLKFMVYLQKENIIDESGMPKERFSAEFPKEGPSILRIQQVVRGDSAAYFCASSPPWSTGKSYNEQFFGPGTRLTVL.

This chain links TRBV5-1 with TRBJ1-1; 9 bases are a match to TRBD1. The germline gives CDR1 SGHRS, CDR2 YFSETQ. This CDR3 spans 15 amino acids. The trim removed 1 base at V and 3 bases at J, leaving 4 bases unmatched. This chain's CDR3 is CASSLLRTGDTEAFF. The CDR3, as DNA: TGCGCCAGCAGCTTGTTACGGACAGGGGACACTGAAGCTTTCTTT. Supplemented by reference TRBV5-1 and TRBJ1-1, the full variable domain reads KAGVTQTPRYLIKTRGQQVTLSCSPISGHRSVSWYQQTPGQGLQFLFEYFSETQRNKGNFPGRFSGRQFSNSRSEMNVSTLELGDSALYLCASSLLRTGDTEAFFGQGTRLTVV.

The CDR3 region has the DNA TGTGCCAGCAGCCAAGATCGCCTAGCAGTTTACAATGAGCAGTTCTTC. This encodes CASSQDRLAVYNEQFF. This rearrangement joins TRBV3-1 (or the pseudogene TRBV3-2) to TRBJ2-1, with a weak D call TRBD2 (5 bases). The CDR3 is made up of 16 amino acids. The V gene lost 0 bases and the J gene lost 4 bases, with 13 bases spanning the gap. From germline, CDR1 is LGHDT and CDR2 YNNKEL (reference sequence).

CDR3 in DNA: TGTGCCAGCAGCTTAGAAGGGACTAGGAACAATGAGCAGTTCTTC. Amino acid sequence: CASSLEGTRNNEQFF. V is TRBV11-2 and J is TRBJ2-1, with TRBD2 matching over 8 bases. The V gene end was trimmed by 0 bases and the J gene end by 5 bases; junction bases not matched to a gene: 3. Per the germline V gene, CDR1 is SGHAT and CDR2 is FQNNGV. The CDR3 length is 15 residues.

The chain is built from TRBV7-9 and TRBJ1-6; unclear D gene. CDR1 and CDR2 (germline): SEHNR, FQNEAQ (reference sequence). V was trimmed by 4 bases and J by 2 bases, leaving 6 bases between them. There are 14 residues in the CDR3. CDR3 residues: CASSWEAYNSPLHF. CDR3 nucleotides: TGTGCCAGCAGCTGGGAGGCCTATAATTCACCCCTCCACTTT.

The chain has TRBV18 and TRBJ1-1; 7 bases map to TRBD1. V trimming: 5 bases; J trimming: 3 bases; junction bases outside the gene matches: 3. Germline lookup yields CDR1 KGHSH and CDR2 LQKENI. This CDR3 has 13 amino acids. The CDR3 nucleotides are TGTGCCAGCTCATCGGGACAGCACACTGAAGCTTTCTTT. It translates to CASSSGQHTEAFF.

This clone came up a few times. The rearrangement joins TRBV4-2 to TRBJ1-2; possibly TRBD1 for D (6 bases). The V end was cut by 1 base, the J end by 6 bases, with 15 bases between. Germline V lookup: CDR1 LGHNA, CDR2 YNFKEQ. The length of the CDR3 is 15 residues. CDR3 loop: CASSQAYRESDGYTF. CDR3 nucleotide sequence: TGTGCCAGCAGCCAAGCCTACAGGGAGTCAGATGGCTACACCTTC.

This clone was observed once. The chain carries TRBV5-1 and TRBJ2-7; D perhaps matches TRBD1 (6 bases). Germline V gene lookup returns CDR1 SGHRS and CDR2 YFSETQ. Trimming removed 1 base from V and 6 bases from J, with 11 bases in between. This CDR3 has 13 residues. The CDR3 reads CASSLSTRGEQYF. The CDR3 bases are TGCGCCAGCAGCTTGAGTACCAGGGGCGAGCAGTACTTC.

V and J are TRBV16 and TRBJ1-1, with D uncertain. Per germline, CDR1 KGHSY and CDR2 FQNENV. The CDR3 is 12 residues long. V lost 5 bases, J lost 8 bases, and 12 bases lay in between. As DNA, the CDR3 is TGTGCCAGCAGCTTAACTTCTTCGGAAGCTTTCTTT. Protein: CASSLTSSEAFF.

This clone was detected once. This rearrangement joins TRBV10-2 to TRBJ2-1, with 15 bases lining up with TRBD2. Germline loops: CDR1 WSHSY, CDR2 SAAADI. Unmatched junction bases numbered 6, after V lost 8 bases and J lost 7 bases. This CDR3 comprises 15 residues. The CDR3 bases are TGCGCCAGCCACCCGGGACTAGCGGGGGGAAATGAGCAGTTCTTC. It translates to CASHPGLAGGNEQFF.

The rearrangement links TRBV7-9 to TRBJ1-3, with D maybe TRBD1 (6 bases). V lost 3 bases to trimming and J lost 4 bases, with 13 bases between them. The CDR3 length is 15 residues. Germline values: CDR1 SEHNR, CDR2 FQNEAQ (reference sequence). In nucleotides, the CDR3 is TGTGCCAGCAGCTTGGATACAGGGTTCGGAAACACCATATATTTT. This codes for CASSLDTGFGNTIYF. Filled out from reference TRBV7-9 and TRBJ1-3, the complete variable domain reads DTGVSQNPRHKITKRGQNVTFRCDPISEHNRLYWYRQTLGQGPEFLTYFQNEAQLEKSRLLSDRFSAERPKGSFSTLEIQRTEQGDSAMYLCASSLDTGFGNTIYFGEGSWLTVV.

The genes are TRBV28 and TRBJ2-1; TRBD2 aligns across 9 bases. The junction had 7 bases not matched to a gene; V was cut back by 3 bases and J by 7 bases. This CDR3 comprises 15 residues. From germline, CDR1 is MDHEN and CDR2 SYDVKM. CDR3 nucleotide sequence: TGTGCCAGCAGTTTGGCGGGAGGGGAGAGAAATGAGCAGTTCTTC. This encodes CASSLAGGERNEQFF.

The rearrangement joins TRBV29-1 to TRBJ2-7; TRBD2 matches at 7 bases. J was trimmed by 2 bases and V by 0 bases; bases with no gene match: 10. Germline V gene data show CDR1 as SQVTM and CDR2 as ANQGSEA. The length of the CDR3 is 16 residues. DNA of the CDR3: TGCAGCGTTGAAGATCCCGCTAGCGGCCGGGCCTACGAGCAGTACTTC. Translation gives CSVEDPASGRAYEQYF.

V usage is TRBV4-2 and J usage is TRBJ2-7; TRBD2 agrees at 7 bases. V dropped 0 bases and J dropped 3; count of bases not matched to a gene: 8. Germline CDR1 reads LGHNA; CDR2 reads YNFKEQ. The CDR3 is 16 amino acids. The DNA of the CDR3 is TGTGCCAGCAGCCAAGAGGGGAGCGGGATGGGCTACGAGCAGTACTTC. Translating it yields CASSQEGSGMGYEQYF.

This chain uses TRBV5-1 with TRBJ2-7; D perhaps matches TRBD1 (7 bases). Germline CDR1 reads SGHRS; CDR2 reads YFSETQ. This CDR3 is built from 16 residues. Between the trimmed V and J ends, which lost 9 bases and 3 bases, there was a span of 25 bases. The CDR3: CATLRGADPPFYEQYF. CDR3 in DNA: TGCGCCACCCTCAGGGGGGCGGACCCTCCGTTCTACGAGCAGTACTTC.

The chain is built from TRBV10-3 and TRBJ1-5, with D perhaps TRBD1 (6 bases). The CDR3 runs 15 residues. The germline V and J ends were trimmed by 2 bases and 7 bases, with 15 bases remaining between them. The V gene's germline CDR1 is ENHRY and CDR2 SYGVKD. CDR3 nucleotides: TGTGCCATCAGTGAGGGAAACAGGGTGGACCAGCCCCAGCATTTT. Protein: CAISEGNRVDQPQHF.

The chain links TRBV18 to TRBJ2-7, with TRBD2 as a possible D gene (7 bases). This CDR3 is built from 15 residues. Per the germline V gene, CDR1 is KGHSH and CDR2 is LQKENI. Trimming stripped 8 bases from V and 5 bases from J, with 22 bases between. CDR3 protein: CASHPGGGSLDEQYF. The CDR3 bases are TGTGCCAGCCATCCCGGCGGGGGCTCCCTCGACGAGCAGTACTTC.